This entry features one T cell receptor beta chain sequence. Its specificity is not known. A much larger clone differs from this one at a single base, so this may be a read error. The library came from three nested PCR rounds adapted from ARM-PCR protocols. TCRdb recomputed calls from the multiplex PCR reads with MiXCR, one row per CDR3 protein. The sample includes 98,000 or so distinct CDR3 sequences, 75% to 90% of them seen just once. The sample belongs to a study of tumor and adjacent non-tumor tissue in lung cancer. About the research overall: Patients were aged roughly 31 to 76, nine to eleven men and 5 women, stage I to III. Study-level results: Tumor tissue had significantly higher TCR diversity than normal lung.

This CDR3 comprises 15 residues. Germline assignment: CDR1 DFQATT and CDR2 SNEGSKA (reference sequence). The template was RNA from unsorted bulk tissue. The normal lung tissue was taken more than 3 cm from the tumor edge. Newly diagnosed lung cancer patients had thoracic surgery in China, August–late 2014, without prior chemotherapy. The chain employs TRBV20-1 and TRBJ2-5; no definite D call. The clonotype originates from a man in his fifties or sixties with small cell lung cancer. Source material: distant non-tumor lung tissue. The CDR3 nucleotides are TGCAGTGCTGGAGAAGGACGAACTTTTAAGGAGACCCAGTACTTC. Its translation is CSAGEGRTFKETQYF.